This T cell receptor (beta chain) was found in a study of blood T cell repertoires in COVID-19. Study background: The cDNA or gDNA used as material had been derived from T cells, B-cell-depleted T cells, or PBMCs.

The V gene's germline CDR1 is SGHRS and CDR2 YFSETQ. After removal of 5 bases from V and 5 bases from J, the junction contained 11 bases not matched to a gene. The length of the CDR3 is 15 residues. The study recruited people aged about 18 to 95 years across roughly 23 US areas. The authors' processing: The assay estimated nucleated cells by amplifying reference gene primers. Measured with immunoSEQ multiplex PCR; TCRdb has only the in-frame clones, and not every one. V and J calls and clone size are as listed in that table; D and trimming were resolved from the DNA. The sample carries about 370,000 clones, roughly 86% recorded once.

The sequenced material came from PBMCs or T cells enriched from blood (not recorded which). The TCR originated in a woman aged 30 to 39 who had recovered from COVID-19. The V call is TRBV5-1, the J call TRBJ2-5; 8 nucleotides agree with TRBD2. The CDR3 coding sequence is TGCGCCAGCAGGATGGAGCGGGGGCGTGGGGAGACCCAGTACTTC. Translating gives CASRMERGRGETQYF.